This T cell receptor (beta chain) was profiled in a study of CD4 and CD8 cells across lung adenocarcinoma regions. TCRdb re-called the PCR reads through MiXCR, storing one row per CDR3 protein. The repertoire holds approximately 11,000 distinct CDR3 sequences, less than 60% seen once, with 26% in the top ten. This CDR3 has 16 residues. CDR1 is MNHNS and CDR2 is SASEGT in the germline V gene. The J segment lost 4 bases and the V segment lost 5 bases, leaving 11 bases of the junction unmatched. This clonotype was seen only once. The sequenced sample consisted of CD8+ T cells from the margin of a lung tumor. The chain joins TRBV6-1 to TRBJ1-2; 9 nucleotides align to TRBD1. The receptor comes from a female donor with lung adenocarcinoma. The CD4 and CD8 labels of this study may be unreliable. CDR3 sequence (DNA): TGTGCCAGCAGTCCTGTAACCGGGACAGGGACCTATGGCTACACCTTC. Its protein product is CASSPVTGTGTYGYTF.